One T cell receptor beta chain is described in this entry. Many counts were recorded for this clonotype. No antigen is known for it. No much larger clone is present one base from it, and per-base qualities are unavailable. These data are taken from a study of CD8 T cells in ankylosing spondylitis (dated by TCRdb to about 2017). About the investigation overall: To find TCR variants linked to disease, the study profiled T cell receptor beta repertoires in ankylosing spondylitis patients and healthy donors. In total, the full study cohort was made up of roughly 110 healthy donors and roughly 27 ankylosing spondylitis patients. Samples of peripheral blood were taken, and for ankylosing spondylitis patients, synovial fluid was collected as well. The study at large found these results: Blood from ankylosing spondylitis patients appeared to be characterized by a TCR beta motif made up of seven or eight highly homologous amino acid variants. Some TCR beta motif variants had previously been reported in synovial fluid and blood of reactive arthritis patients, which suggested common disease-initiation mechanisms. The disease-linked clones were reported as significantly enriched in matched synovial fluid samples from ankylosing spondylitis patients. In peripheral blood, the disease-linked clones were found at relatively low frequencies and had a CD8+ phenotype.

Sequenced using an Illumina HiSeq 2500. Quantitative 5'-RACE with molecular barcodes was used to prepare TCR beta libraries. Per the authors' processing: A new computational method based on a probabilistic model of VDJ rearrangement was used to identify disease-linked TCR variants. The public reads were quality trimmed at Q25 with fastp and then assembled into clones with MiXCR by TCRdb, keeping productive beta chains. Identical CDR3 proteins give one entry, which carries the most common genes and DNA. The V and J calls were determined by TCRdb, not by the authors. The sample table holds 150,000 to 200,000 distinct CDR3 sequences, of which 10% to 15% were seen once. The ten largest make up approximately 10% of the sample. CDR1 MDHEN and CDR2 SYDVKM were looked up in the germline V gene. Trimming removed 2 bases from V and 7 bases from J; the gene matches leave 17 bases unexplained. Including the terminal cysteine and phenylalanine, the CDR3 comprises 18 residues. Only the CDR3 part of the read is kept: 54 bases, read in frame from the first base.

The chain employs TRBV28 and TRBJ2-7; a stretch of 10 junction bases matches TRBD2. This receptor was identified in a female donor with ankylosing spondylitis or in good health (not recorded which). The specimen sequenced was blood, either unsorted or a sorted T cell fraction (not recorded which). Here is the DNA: TGTGCCAGCAGTTTACCGGGGCTAGCGGGGGTGAAGATCGGAGAGCAGTACTTC. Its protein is CASSLPGLAGVKIGEQYF.